This entry lists 18 T cell receptor beta chains sequenced from one sample in a study of T-cell reconstitution after alpha-beta-depleted transplantation in children. Library preparation (for TCRbeta) was performed with unique molecular identifiers. TCRdb fed the PCR reads into MiXCR, producing one record per CDR3 protein. The repertoire includes almost 250,000 distinct CDR3 sequences, under 30% of them detected once, and around 2.5% sits in the top ten. The starting material was PBMCs, obtained before TCRalphabeta/CD19-depleted stem cell transplant. Source of these receptors: a girl aged 2-10 years with Fanconi anemia, due to receive a stem cell transplant.

This clonotype was observed many times. This sequence joins TRBV29-1 and TRBJ1-3; no definite D call. The V and J ends lost 3 bases and 2 bases respectively, with 5 bases between them. CDR1 is SQVTM, CDR2 ANQGSEA, per germline. The CDR3 has 12 amino acids. Written as DNA, the CDR3 is TGCAGCGTTGAGGGCACTGGAAACACCATATATTTT. Amino acids: CSVEGTGNTIYF. The full variable domain, its missing parts supplied by reference TRBV29-1 and TRBJ1-3, is SAVISQKPSRDICQRGTSLTIQCQVDSQVTMMFWYRQQPGQSLTLIATANQGSEATYESGFVIDKFPISRPNLTFSTLTVSNMSPEDSSIYLCSVEGTGNTIYFGEGSWLTVV.

A few counts support this clonotype. J is TRBJ2-7 and V is TRBV7-3, with D unclear. Deletions cut 6 bases from V and 2 bases from J, with 14 bases between. The CDR3 extends over 14 amino acids. From germline, CDR1 is SGHTA and CDR2 FQGTGA. In nucleotides, the CDR3 is TGTGCCAGCAGGTCAGAAAGAGGCCCCTACGAGCAGTACTTC. Protein: CASRSERGPYEQYF.

This clonotype was seen a handful of times. The V and J genes are TRBV29-1 and TRBJ2-1; D call uncertain. Germline CDR1 reads SQVTM; CDR2 reads ANQGSEA. This CDR3 comprises 14 residues. Trimming took off 4 bases at V and 7 bases at J, with 17 bases between the two ends. The CDR3 spells CSVGVTHPRNEQFF. The CDR3 bases are TGCAGCGTTGGGGTGACACATCCCAGGAATGAGCAGTTCTTC.

This clonotype turned up a few times. In DNA, the CDR3 is TGTGCCAGCAGTTGGACTAGCGGGAGCCCCAGCACAGATACGCAGTATTTT. Translated: CASSWTSGSPSTDTQYF. The genes are TRBV27 and TRBJ2-3; TRBD2 aligns across 13 bases. CDR1 MNHEY and CDR2 SMNVEV come from the germline V gene (reference sequence). The V segment lost 4 bases and the J segment 0 bases; nucleotides outside the gene matches: 4. The CDR3 length is 17 residues.

This sequence joins TRBV29-1 and TRBJ2-5; TRBD1 matches at 8 bases. Trimming cost V 7 bases and J 4 bases; bases outside gene matches: 2. This CDR3 is built from 11 residues. The germline V gene encodes CDR1 SQVTM and CDR2 ANQGSEA. The CDR3 region is CSGDRGETQYF. The CDR3 DNA sequence: TGCAGCGGCGACAGGGGAGAGACCCAGTACTTC.

This clonotype was recorded many times. The V and J genes are TRBV12-3 or TRBV12-4 and TRBJ2-1; D tentatively fits TRBD1 or TRBD2 (6 bases each). CDR3 length: 14 amino acids. Trimming removed 2 bases from V and 8 bases from J, with 13 bases in between. Here the CDR3 reads CASSLIGGYDEQFF. The CDR3 nucleotides are TGTGCCAGCAGTTTAATAGGGGGGTATGATGAGCAGTTCTTC.

There are many counts of this clonotype. The genes are TRBV29-1 and TRBJ2-7; TRBD1 agrees at 7 bases. The CDR3 sequence is 15 residues long. Losses at the gene ends were 3 bases for V and 0 bases for J; bases not matched to a gene: 8. Germline V gene sequence: CDR1 SQVTM, CDR2 ANQGSEA. The CDR3 loop is CSVENWDSGSYEQYF. The CDR3 DNA sequence: TGCAGCGTTGAGAATTGGGACAGCGGCTCCTACGAGCAGTACTTC.

The V gene is TRBV28, the J gene TRBJ1-2, with D unresolved. This CDR3 contains 13 residues. CDR1 is MDHEN and CDR2 is SYDVKM in the germline V gene. V lost 3 bases and J lost 8, with 13 bases in between. CDR3 DNA sequence: TGTGCCAGCAGTTTTGTCAGAGTTTGGGGCTACACCTTC. Protein product: CASSFVRVWGYTF.

This clonotype has more than one count but fewer than ten. The CDR3 spells CSAGFSSTQYF. DNA for the CDR3: TGCAGTGCGGGTTTCAGCTCTACGCAGTATTTT. V and J are TRBV20-1 and TRBJ2-3, with D unresolved. CDR3 length: 11 residues. The ends were cut back, 6 bases at V and 8 bases at J, with 12 bases in the middle. The germline gives CDR1 DFQATT, CDR2 SNEGSKA (reference sequence).

This clonotype was seen repeatedly, ten times or more. This rearrangement joins TRBV20-1 to TRBJ2-3; 8 bases map to TRBD2. Per the germline V gene, CDR1 is DFQATT and CDR2 is SNEGSKA (reference sequence). The CDR3 runs to 14 residues. The ends lost 2 bases at V and 5 bases at J; junction bases unmatched: 6. Written as DNA, the CDR3 is TGCAGTGCTAGAACGGGACTAGTGAAAGATACGCAGTATTTT. This gives the protein CSARTGLVKDTQYF.

V usage is TRBV27 and J usage is TRBJ1-2; 8 nucleotides align to TRBD1. J was trimmed by 7 bases and V by 1 base; bases with no gene match: 8. This CDR3 comprises 15 residues. Germline loops: CDR1 MNHEY, CDR2 SMNVEV (reference sequence). CDR3 region: CASSLYKDREGGYTF. The CDR3 DNA reads TGTGCCAGCAGTTTATACAAGGACAGGGAGGGTGGCTACACCTTC.

The J gene is TRBJ1-6, the V gene TRBV2, with a possible D match to TRBD1 (5 bases). The CDR3 contains 16 residues. Germline CDR1 and CDR2: SNHLY and FYNNEI. Trimming removed 3 bases from V and 6 bases from J, with 15 bases in between. The CDR3 region has the DNA TGTGCCAGCAGTGACTCGGGACGGATTTTTAATTCACCCCTCCACTTT. This encodes CASSDSGRIFNSPLHF.

This chain uses TRBV28 with TRBJ2-5; 8 positions match TRBD1. There are 14 residues in the CDR3. The V gene's germline CDR1 is MDHEN and CDR2 SYDVKM. V lost 4 bases, J lost 5 bases, and 6 bases stayed unmatched. CDR3 sequence (DNA): TGTGCCAGCAGTTCCCCAGGGGGCAGGGAGACCCAGTACTTC. Translation gives CASSSPGGRETQYF.

This clonotype was observed at least ten times. The chain couples TRBV10-3 to TRBJ2-3; 8 positions agree with TRBD1. Germline values: CDR1 ENHRY, CDR2 SYGVKD. V shed 10 bases, J shed 3 bases, and the junction held 15 bases outside the gene matches. The CDR3 loop spans 16 amino acids. The CDR3 is CATQTVLGQGTDTQYF. CDR3 nucleotides: TGTGCCACCCAGACGGTCCTAGGACAGGGTACAGATACGCAGTATTTT.

In DNA, the CDR3 is TGTGCCAGCAGTTCCCCGGGGCGGCGGGAGCAGGGCACCGGGGAGCTGTTTTTT. Translating gives CASSSPGRREQGTGELFF. This rearrangement joins TRBV6-5 to TRBJ2-2, with 7 bases fitting TRBD2. V was pared by 4 bases and J by 4 bases, with 15 bases of the junction left unmatched. This CDR3 has 18 amino acids. Germline CDR1 MNHEY, CDR2 SVGAGI.

The V gene is TRBV7-2, the J gene TRBJ2-3, with 11 bases fitting TRBD2. Germline trimming cut 4 bases from V and 3 bases from J; bases unmatched to any gene: 6. Germline loops: CDR1 SGHTA, CDR2 FQGNSA. This CDR3 is 16 amino acids long. CDR3 sequence: CASSSHSGGATDTQYF. CDR3 in DNA: TGTGCCAGCAGCTCCCATAGCGGGGGGGCAACAGATACGCAGTATTTT.

In this sample, this clonotype turned up many times. The CDR3 bases are TGTGCCAGCAGCTTTCCGGCTAGCGGGGCCTACGAGCAGTACTTC. Its translation: CASSFPASGAYEQYF. The rearrangement uses TRBV5-5 and TRBJ2-7; TRBD2 agrees at 9 bases. Germline V gives CDR1 SGHKS, CDR2 YYEKEE (reference sequence). This CDR3 is 15 amino acids long. V gave up 2 bases and J gave up 2 bases; unmatched junction bases: 5.

This clonotype was recorded many times. The chain is built from TRBV6-5 and TRBJ2-5, with a tentative D call TRBD1 (5 bases). The CDR3 is 16 residues long. V lost 3 bases and J 3 bases, leaving 17 bases between the germline ends. Germline V gene data show CDR1 as MNHEY and CDR2 as SVGAGI. CDR3 in amino acids: CASSYTNILGEETQYF. The CDR3 DNA is TGTGCCAGCAGTTATACAAACATTCTAGGGGAAGAGACCCAGTACTTC.